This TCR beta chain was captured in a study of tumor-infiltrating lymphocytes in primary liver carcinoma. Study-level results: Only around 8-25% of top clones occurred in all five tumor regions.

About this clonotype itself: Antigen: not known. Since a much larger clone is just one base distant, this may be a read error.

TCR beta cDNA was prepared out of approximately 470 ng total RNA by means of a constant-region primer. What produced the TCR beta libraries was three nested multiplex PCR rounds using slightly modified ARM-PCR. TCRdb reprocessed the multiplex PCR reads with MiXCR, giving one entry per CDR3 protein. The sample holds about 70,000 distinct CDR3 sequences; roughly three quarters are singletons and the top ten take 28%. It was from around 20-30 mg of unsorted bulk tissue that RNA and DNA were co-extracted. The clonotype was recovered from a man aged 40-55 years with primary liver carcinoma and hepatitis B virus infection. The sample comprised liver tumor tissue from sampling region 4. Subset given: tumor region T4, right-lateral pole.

The CDR3 bases are TGTGCCAGCAGTTTCAAACGAGACAGCCTTTGGGCCAAAAACATTCAGTACTTC. This sequence encodes CASSFKRDSLWAKNIQYF. J is TRBJ2-4 and V is TRBV6-2 or TRBV6-3, with D possibly TRBD1 on 5 matching bases. The CDR3 is 18 amino acids. The germline CDR1 and CDR2 sequences are MNHEY and SVGEGT. Between the trimmed V and J ends, which lost 4 bases and 1 base, there was a span of 20 bases.